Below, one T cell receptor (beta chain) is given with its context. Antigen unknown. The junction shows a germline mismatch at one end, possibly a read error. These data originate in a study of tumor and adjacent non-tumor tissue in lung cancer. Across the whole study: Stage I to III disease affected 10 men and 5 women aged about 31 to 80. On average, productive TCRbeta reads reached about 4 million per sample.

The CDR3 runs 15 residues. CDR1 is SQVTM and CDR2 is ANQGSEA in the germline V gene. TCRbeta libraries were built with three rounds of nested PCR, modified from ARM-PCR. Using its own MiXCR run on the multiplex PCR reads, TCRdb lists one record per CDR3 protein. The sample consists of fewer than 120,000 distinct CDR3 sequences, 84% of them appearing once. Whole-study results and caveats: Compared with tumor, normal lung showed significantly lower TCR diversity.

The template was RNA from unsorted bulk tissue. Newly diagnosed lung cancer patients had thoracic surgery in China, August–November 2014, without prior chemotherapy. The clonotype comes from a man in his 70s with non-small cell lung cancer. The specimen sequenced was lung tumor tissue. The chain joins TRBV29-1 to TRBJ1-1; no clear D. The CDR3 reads CSVVEFGVMNTEAFF. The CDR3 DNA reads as TGTAGCGTTGTTGAATTCGGGGTAATGAACACTGAAGCTTTCTTT.